This is a list of T cell receptor beta chains from one sample in a study of blood T cells in healthy people across ages. TCRdb independently ran MiXCR on the 5' RACE reads; one entry per CDR3 protein. The sample comprises roughly 680,000 distinct CDR3 sequences, around half of which are singletons, and 25% to 35% rests with the top ten. Specimen: blood. The origin of the receptors is a woman aged 55 to 70 in good health. The CDR3 runs from the conserved cysteine through the conserved F or W. The order of the fields is J gene, V gene, clone size, D gene, CDR3 protein, CDR3 DNA. D genes are given only for firm matches. Size is stated for part of the rows, as once, few or many counts, or as a class when the clone is expanded.

j_gene: TRBJ2-7; v_gene: TRBV7-2; abundance: .; d_gene: .; CDR3aa: CASSFTGTGTYEQYF; CDR3nt: TGTGCCAGCAGCTTCACCGGGACGGGGACCTACGAGCAGTACTTC
j_gene: TRBJ2-1; v_gene: TRBV3-1; abundance: .; d_gene: .; CDR3aa: CASSQGWKNEQFF; CDR3nt: TGTGCCAGCAGCCAAGGTTGGAAAAATGAGCAGTTCTTC
j_gene: TRBJ1-2; v_gene: TRBV29-1; abundance: few; d_gene: .; CDR3aa: CSVHGSYGYTF; CDR3nt: TGCAGCGTTCACGGGAGCTATGGCTACACCTTC
j_gene: TRBJ2-5; v_gene: TRBV12-5; abundance: .; d_gene: TRBD2; CDR3aa: CASGLGLSGSLQETQYF; CDR3nt: TGTGCTAGTGGTTTAGGGCTTAGCGGGAGCCTCCAAGAGACCCAGTACTTC
j_gene: TRBJ2-1; v_gene: TRBV7-2; abundance: .; d_gene: TRBD2; CDR3aa: CASSSTGTSGPYNEQFF; CDR3nt: TGTGCCAGCAGCTCTACCGGGACTAGTGGGCCTTACAATGAGCAGTTCTTC
j_gene: TRBJ2-1; v_gene: TRBV9; abundance: .; d_gene: .; CDR3aa: CASSVTGTNSYNEQFF; CDR3nt: TGTGCCAGCAGCGTCACCGGGACAAACTCCTACAATGAGCAGTTCTTC
j_gene: TRBJ2-1; v_gene: TRBV12-3/TRBV12-4; abundance: .; d_gene: TRBD2; CDR3aa: CASSYRRGGSDEQFF; CDR3nt: TGTGCCAGCAGTTATCGTCGGGGCGGGAGCGATGAGCAGTTCTTC
j_gene: TRBJ1-6; v_gene: TRBV6-2/TRBV6-3; abundance: .; d_gene: TRBD1; CDR3aa: CASSYSITGTEDSYNSPLHF; CDR3nt: TGTGCCAGCAGTTATTCGATTACCGGGACAGAAGACTCCTATAATTCACCCCTCCACTTT
j_gene: TRBJ2-5; v_gene: TRBV29-1; abundance: few; d_gene: .; CDR3aa: CSVVRGDRRQEIQYF; CDR3nt: TGCAGCGTTGTAAGGGGAGACAGGCGGCAAGAGATCCAGTACTTC
j_gene: TRBJ2-3; v_gene: TRBV6-4; abundance: .; d_gene: .; CDR3aa: CASSDSKGTDTQYF; CDR3nt: TGTGCCAGCAGTGACTCAAAGGGGACAGATACGCAGTATTTT
j_gene: TRBJ2-3; v_gene: TRBV20-1; abundance: few; d_gene: TRBD1; CDR3aa: CSASVRTGADTQYF; CDR3nt: TGCAGTGCTAGTGTCCGGACAGGGGCAGATACGCAGTATTTT
j_gene: TRBJ2-7; v_gene: TRBV7-2; abundance: once; d_gene: .; CDR3aa: CASSETSTVKRYF; CDR3nt: TGTGCCAGCAGCGAAACCTCGACAGTAAAGCGGTACTTC
j_gene: TRBJ1-5; v_gene: TRBV28; abundance: .; d_gene: .; CDR3aa: CASRRVQGVGNQPQHF; CDR3nt: TGTGCCTCGAGACGGGTACAGGGAGTGGGCAATCAGCCCCAGCATTTT
j_gene: TRBJ2-7; v_gene: TRBV20-1; abundance: .; d_gene: .; CDR3aa: CSARRTLGYEQYF; CDR3nt: TGCAGTGCTAGGAGAACCCTTGGCTACGAGCAGTACTTC
j_gene: TRBJ2-7; v_gene: TRBV20-1; abundance: .; d_gene: .; CDR3aa: CSAYGVKEEQYF; CDR3nt: TGCAGTGCTTACGGGGTTAAGGAAGAGCAGTACTTC
j_gene: TRBJ2-7; v_gene: TRBV3-1; abundance: few; d_gene: TRBD2; CDR3aa: CASSQGWLAGGPPIAYEQYF; CDR3nt: TGTGCCAGCAGCCAAGGCTGGCTAGCGGGAGGACCCCCAATCGCTTACGAGCAGTACTTC
j_gene: TRBJ2-5; v_gene: TRBV7-2; abundance: once; d_gene: TRBD2; CDR3aa: CASSLGLREGIRETQYF; CDR3nt: TGTGCCAGCAGCTTAGGTTTGCGGGAGGGGATCCGAGAGACCCAGTACTTC
j_gene: TRBJ2-7; v_gene: TRBV6-6; abundance: .; d_gene: .; CDR3aa: CASSYAEISYEQYF; CDR3nt: TGTGCCAGCAGTTACGCGGAAATATCCTACGAGCAGTACTTC
j_gene: TRBJ2-7; v_gene: TRBV7-2; abundance: .; d_gene: TRBD1; CDR3aa: CASSFQQGNGYEQYF; CDR3nt: TGTGCCAGCAGCTTTCAACAGGGGAATGGTTACGAGCAGTACTTC
j_gene: TRBJ2-3; v_gene: TRBV12-3/TRBV12-4; abundance: few; d_gene: .; CDR3aa: CASSPERADTQYF; CDR3nt: TGTGCCAGCAGCCCCGAACGAGCAGATACGCAGTATTTT
j_gene: TRBJ2-7; v_gene: TRBV11-1; abundance: .; d_gene: .; CDR3aa: CASSLDVEQYF; CDR3nt: TGTGCCAGCAGCTTAGACGTCGAGCAGTACTTC
j_gene: TRBJ2-7; v_gene: TRBV29-1; abundance: many; d_gene: .; CDR3aa: CSVEGQSYEQYF; CDR3nt: TGCAGCGTTGAGGGACAATCCTACGAGCAGTACTTC
j_gene: TRBJ2-2; v_gene: TRBV28; abundance: .; d_gene: TRBD1; CDR3aa: CASSLETGGNTGELFF; CDR3nt: TGTGCCAGCAGTTTAGAGACAGGGGGGAACACCGGGGAGCTGTTTTTT
j_gene: TRBJ1-6; v_gene: TRBV6-6; abundance: .; d_gene: TRBD1; CDR3aa: CASSPQTGYGISPLHF; CDR3nt: TGTGCCAGCAGTCCCCAGACAGGGTATGGGATTTCACCCCTCCACTTT
j_gene: TRBJ1-1; v_gene: TRBV4-2; abundance: .; d_gene: .; CDR3aa: CASSQDRVYTEAFF; CDR3nt: TGTGCCAGCAGCCAAGACAGAGTTTACACTGAAGCTTTCTTT
j_gene: TRBJ2-5; v_gene: TRBV7-2; abundance: few; d_gene: .; CDR3aa: CASSMGGRRETQYF; CDR3nt: TGTGCCAGCAGCATGGGCGGGCGACGGGAGACCCAGTACTTC
j_gene: TRBJ1-2; v_gene: TRBV2; abundance: few; d_gene: .; CDR3aa: CASRTGSATTVRGYTF; CDR3nt: TGTGCCAGCAGAACAGGGTCGGCCACGACGGTACGGGGCTACACCTTC
j_gene: TRBJ1-3; v_gene: TRBV20-1; abundance: few; d_gene: .; CDR3aa: CSAPGLGNTIYF; CDR3nt: TGCAGTGCTCCCGGGCTAGGAAACACCATATATTTT
j_gene: TRBJ2-4; v_gene: TRBV7-2; abundance: .; d_gene: TRBD1; CDR3aa: CASSLKRGQGGNIQYF; CDR3nt: TGTGCCAGCAGCTTAAAAAGGGGACAGGGTGGAAACATTCAGTACTTC
j_gene: TRBJ2-1; v_gene: TRBV5-1; abundance: .; d_gene: TRBD1; CDR3aa: CASSRGDRAFNEQFF; CDR3nt: TGCGCCAGCAGCCGCGGGGACAGGGCCTTCAATGAGCAGTTCTTC
j_gene: TRBJ2-3; v_gene: TRBV2; abundance: .; d_gene: .; CDR3aa: CATMDSLSTDTQYF; CDR3nt: TGTGCCACCATGGACTCCCTTAGCACAGATACGCAGTATTTT
j_gene: TRBJ2-1; v_gene: TRBV5-1; abundance: .; d_gene: .; CDR3aa: CASTRDTYNEQFF; CDR3nt: TGCGCCAGCACCCGGGACACCTACAATGAGCAGTTCTTC
j_gene: TRBJ1-1; v_gene: TRBV19; abundance: .; d_gene: .; CDR3aa: CASSRYLATEAFF; CDR3nt: TGTGCCAGTAGTAGATATTTGGCCACTGAAGCTTTCTTT
j_gene: TRBJ2-3; v_gene: TRBV7-3; abundance: .; d_gene: TRBD2; CDR3aa: CASSSKLAGGTDTQYF; CDR3nt: TGTGCCAGCAGCTCAAAGCTAGCGGGGGGCACAGATACGCAGTATTTT
j_gene: TRBJ1-5; v_gene: TRBV29-1; abundance: .; d_gene: .; CDR3aa: CSVEVPDRNQPQHF; CDR3nt: TGCAGCGTTGAAGTACCCGACAGGAATCAGCCCCAGCATTTT
j_gene: TRBJ1-2; v_gene: TRBV10-3; abundance: .; d_gene: .; CDR3aa: CAISDPLGLGYTF; CDR3nt: TGTGCCATCAGTGACCCCCTCGGGCTCGGCTACACCTTC
j_gene: TRBJ1-2; v_gene: TRBV29-1; abundance: few; d_gene: TRBD1; CDR3aa: CSVDVQGAYYGYTF; CDR3nt: TGCAGCGTTGACGTCCAGGGGGCATACTATGGCTACACCTTC
j_gene: TRBJ2-7; v_gene: TRBV5-1; abundance: once; d_gene: .; CDR3aa: CASSPTGNTYNEQYF; CDR3nt: TGCGCCAGCAGCCCCACAGGGAATACCTACAATGAGCAGTACTTC
j_gene: TRBJ2-7; v_gene: TRBV20-1; abundance: .; d_gene: .; CDR3aa: CSARGFWDEQYF; CDR3nt: TGCAGTGCTAGAGGATTTTGGGACGAGCAGTACTTC
j_gene: TRBJ2-1; v_gene: TRBV29-1; abundance: .; d_gene: .; CDR3aa: CGTAARNEQFF; CDR3nt: TGCGGGACGGCCGCTAGGAATGAGCAGTTCTTC
j_gene: TRBJ2-1; v_gene: TRBV7-9; abundance: .; d_gene: .; CDR3aa: CASSLAGHLVHNEQFF; CDR3nt: TGTGCCAGCAGCTTAGCGGGCCACCTAGTACACAATGAGCAGTTCTTC
j_gene: TRBJ1-1; v_gene: TRBV3-1; abundance: .; d_gene: .; CDR3aa: CASSTPGLTEAFF; CDR3nt: TGTGCCAGCAGCACCCCAGGGCTCACTGAAGCTTTCTTT
j_gene: TRBJ1-1; v_gene: TRBV29-1; abundance: many; d_gene: .; CDR3aa: CSVLPGGVDTEAFF; CDR3nt: TGCAGCGTTCTTCCCGGGGGCGTCGACACTGAAGCTTTCTTT
j_gene: TRBJ2-3; v_gene: TRBV7-9; abundance: few; d_gene: TRBD2; CDR3aa: CASRASGSTPDTQYF; CDR3nt: TGTGCCAGCAGGGCTAGCGGGAGTACCCCAGATACGCAGTATTTT
j_gene: TRBJ2-7; v_gene: TRBV7-2; abundance: many; d_gene: TRBD2; CDR3aa: CASRWRENSYEQYF; CDR3nt: TGTGCCAGCAGATGGCGGGAGAACTCGTACGAGCAGTACTTC
j_gene: TRBJ2-5; v_gene: TRBV27; abundance: .; d_gene: TRBD1; CDR3aa: CASSLLGQGAYRGTQYF; CDR3nt: TGTGCCAGCAGTTTATTAGGCCAGGGGGCCTACCGAGGGACCCAGTACTTC
j_gene: TRBJ2-1; v_gene: TRBV7-2; abundance: .; d_gene: .; CDR3aa: CASSLDVRISSYNEQFF; CDR3nt: TGTGCCAGCAGCTTAGATGTACGGATAAGCTCCTACAATGAGCAGTTCTTC
j_gene: TRBJ1-5; v_gene: TRBV20-1; abundance: .; d_gene: TRBD1; CDR3aa: CSASKGTGKNQPQHF; CDR3nt: TGCAGTGCTAGTAAAGGGACAGGCAAAAATCAGCCCCAGCATTTT
j_gene: TRBJ2-3; v_gene: TRBV29-1; abundance: .; d_gene: TRBD2; CDR3aa: CSVRSGSVSDTQYF; CDR3nt: TGCAGCGTTCGAAGCGGGAGCGTTTCAGATACGCAGTATTTT
j_gene: TRBJ2-7; v_gene: TRBV7-3; abundance: .; d_gene: .; CDR3aa: CASSSGGGTMSYEQYF; CDR3nt: TGTGCCAGCAGCTCCGGAGGTGGGACAATGAGTTACGAGCAGTACTTC
j_gene: TRBJ2-5; v_gene: TRBV12-3/TRBV12-4; abundance: few; d_gene: .; CDR3aa: CASSPGGRGEQYF; CDR3nt: TGTGCCAGCAGCCCAGGGGGCCGGGGGGAGCAGTACTTC
j_gene: TRBJ2-7; v_gene: TRBV6-2/TRBV6-3; abundance: .; d_gene: TRBD1; CDR3aa: CASARGPYYEQYF; CDR3nt: TGTGCCAGCGCGAGGGGGCCTTACTACGAGCAGTACTTC
j_gene: TRBJ2-3; v_gene: TRBV6-5; abundance: .; d_gene: .; CDR3aa: CASSPRFGSPPDTQYF; CDR3nt: TGTGCCAGCAGCCCACGCTTCGGATCCCCCCCAGATACGCAGTATTTT
j_gene: TRBJ2-7; v_gene: TRBV5-1; abundance: many; d_gene: .; CDR3aa: CASSLGLNYEQYF; CDR3nt: TGCGCCAGCAGCTTGGGACTTAACTACGAGCAGTACTTC
j_gene: TRBJ2-3; v_gene: TRBV4-2; abundance: .; d_gene: .; CDR3aa: CASGPAGTDTQYF; CDR3nt: TGTGCCAGCGGACCAGCGGGCACAGATACGCAGTATTTT
j_gene: TRBJ2-7; v_gene: TRBV5-1; abundance: .; d_gene: TRBD2; CDR3aa: CTSSESSGTAGEQYF; CDR3nt: TGCACCAGCAGCGAGTCTAGCGGGACAGCGGGCGAGCAGTACTTC
j_gene: TRBJ2-7; v_gene: TRBV20-1; abundance: few; d_gene: TRBD1; CDR3aa: CSARDLRTGAYEQYF; CDR3nt: TGCAGTGCTAGAGATTTGCGGACAGGTGCCTACGAGCAGTACTTC
j_gene: TRBJ1-1; v_gene: TRBV6-2/TRBV6-3; abundance: .; d_gene: .; CDR3aa: CASSYVGEAFF; CDR3nt: TGTGCCAGCAGTTACGTGGGGGAAGCTTTCTTT
j_gene: TRBJ2-7; v_gene: TRBV20-1; abundance: few; d_gene: TRBD1; CDR3aa: CSARVQTGTGRVEQYF; CDR3nt: TGCAGTGCTAGAGTCCAAACCGGGACAGGGCGGGTCGAGCAGTACTTC
j_gene: TRBJ2-7; v_gene: TRBV27; abundance: .; d_gene: .; CDR3aa: CASRGSSGRNEQYF; CDR3nt: TGTGCCAGCAGGGGCTCGAGTGGGCGGAACGAGCAGTACTTC